The 17 T cell receptor beta chains in this list originate from one sample, sequenced in a study of blood T cell repertoires in COVID-19. TCRdb's copy holds only in-frame clones and misses some; the assay was immunoSEQ multiplex PCR. The sample shows some 220,000 clones, 65% to 90% of them seen only once. Sequenced: peripheral blood. The receptors here all came from a man aged 50-60 years with COVID-19, enrolled during active disease.

The CDR3 protein is CASSPAWDSENTEAFF. DNA for the CDR3: TGTGCCAGCAGCCCCGCTTGGGACAGTGAGAACACTGAAGCTTTCTTT. J is TRBJ1-1 and V is TRBV9; 7 nucleotides agree with TRBD1. In germline, CDR1 is SGDLS, CDR2 YYNGEE. The V and J ends lost 4 bases and 1 base, in that order; junction bases with no gene match: 10. The CDR3 has 16 amino acids.

The chain has TRBV2 and TRBJ2-7, with D possibly matching TRBD1 (6 bases). Trimming removed 6 bases at V and 5 bases at J, with 23 bases between. There are 16 residues in the CDR3. Germline assignment: CDR1 SNHLY and CDR2 FYNNEI. The CDR3 DNA sequence: TGTGCCAGCAGGAGGGGGTCGACAGGCAAAGGGGACGAGCAGTACTTC. This encodes CASRRGSTGKGDEQYF.

The V gene is TRBV6-2 or TRBV6-3, the J gene TRBJ2-7, with TRBD1 matching 9 bases. The CDR3 sequence is 12 residues long. The germline V gene encodes CDR1 MNHEY and CDR2 SVGEGT. The V segment lost 3 bases and the J segment 12 bases; nucleotides outside the gene matches: 6. This CDR3 reads CASSYQQGASYF. The CDR3 DNA follows: TGTGCCAGCAGTTATCAACAGGGGGCCTCGTACTTC.

The V call is TRBV6-5, the J call TRBJ1-1, with TRBD1 matching 7 bases. With 5 bases clipped from V and 11 bases from J, the junction kept 11 bases outside the gene matches. The CDR3 totals 13 residues. Germline V gene lookup returns CDR1 MNHEY and CDR2 SVGAGI. The CDR3 bases are TGTGCCAGCAGTCGCGGACGGGGCAGGGGGGCTTTCTTT. Protein product: CASSRGRGRGAFF.

The chain employs TRBV18 and TRBJ1-1; perhaps TRBD1 as D (5 bases). Germline V gene data show CDR1 as KGHSH and CDR2 as LQKENI. The CDR3 runs 15 residues. The V end lost 3 bases, the J end lost 6 bases, and 17 bases lay between the germline ends. The CDR3 coding sequence is TGTGCCAGCTCACCCCAGACAGCCCTACTGTCTGAAGCTTTCTTT. Protein: CASSPQTALLSEAFF.

The chain joins TRBV19 to TRBJ2-3, with 11 bases fitting TRBD1. Germline loops: CDR1 LNHDA, CDR2 SQIVND (reference sequence). CDR3 length: 16 residues. V lost 5 bases, J lost 2 bases, and 6 bases stayed unmatched. CDR3 coding DNA: TGTGCCAGTAGTGCGGGACAGGGGGGCGACACAGATACGCAGTATTTT. Its translation: CASSAGQGGDTDTQYF.

The chain combines TRBV9 with TRBJ2-1; TRBD2 agrees at 8 bases. V was pared by 4 bases and J by 5 bases, with 8 bases of the junction left unmatched. In germline, CDR1 is SGDLS, CDR2 YYNGEE. The CDR3 totals 15 residues. DNA of the CDR3: TGTGCCAGCAGCCCCGGGGGGGGGCTGGACAATGAGCAGTTCTTC. Its translation is CASSPGGGLDNEQFF.

The chain has TRBV3-1 (or the pseudogene TRBV3-2) and TRBJ1-4; tentatively, D is TRBD1 (6 bases). The CDR3 runs 16 residues. Trimming left V 1 base short and J 5 bases short, with 14 bases between. The germline CDR1 and CDR2 sequences are LGHDT and YNNKEL (reference sequence). CDR3 residues: CASSQVGTRMNEKLFF. For the CDR3, the DNA is TGTGCCAGCAGCCAAGTTGGGACACGGATGAATGAAAAACTGTTTTTT.

V gene TRBV6-6 combines with J gene TRBJ1-5; D gene uncertain. CDR1 is MNHNY and CDR2 is SVGAGI in the germline V gene (reference sequence). The CDR3 contains 14 residues. V was clipped by 2 bases and J by 6 bases, with 11 bases between them. Here the CDR3 reads CASSYPNAGQPQHF. CDR3 bases: TGTGCCAGCAGTTACCCCAATGCGGGTCAGCCCCAGCATTTT.

V is TRBV5-5 and J is TRBJ2-7; D call uncertain. The CDR3 is 14 residues long. V lost 3 bases, J lost 0 bases, and 10 bases lay in between. CDR1 is SGHKS and CDR2 is YYEKEE in the germline V gene (reference sequence). The CDR3 nucleotides are TGTGCCAGCAGCTCCGACTCGCTCTCCTACGAGCAGTACTTC. Translated, it gives CASSSDSLSYEQYF.

This chain connects TRBV18 to TRBJ1-1, with D perhaps matching TRBD1 (5 bases). Trimming cost V 4 bases and J 6 bases, with 15 bases left between them. Germline V lookup: CDR1 KGHSH, CDR2 LQKENI. The CDR3 spans 14 residues. CDR3 sequence: CASSRLGAIPEAFF. In nucleotides, the CDR3 is TGTGCCAGCTCACGACTTGGGGCGATCCCTGAAGCTTTCTTT.

The chain employs TRBV5-1 and TRBJ2-1; TRBD1 matches 7 bases. The V gene end was trimmed by 7 bases and the J gene end by 2 bases; junction bases not matched to a gene: 6. Germline CDR1 is SGHRS and CDR2 is YFSETQ. This CDR3 has 14 amino acids. Here the CDR3 DNA reads TGCGCCAGCGCATCGGGACAGCCCTACAATGAGCAGTTCTTC. Protein product: CASASGQPYNEQFF.

V and J are TRBV4-3 and TRBJ1-2; a weak D match, TRBD1 (5 bases). CDR1 LGHNA and CDR2 YSLEER come from the germline V gene. The ends were cut back, 2 bases at V and 2 bases at J, with 12 bases in the middle. This CDR3 spans 15 amino acids. The CDR3 DNA follows: TGCGCCAGCAGCCAATCTGACAGTCCGAACTATGGCTACACCTTC. Protein: CASSQSDSPNYGYTF.

V gene TRBV28 combines with J gene TRBJ1-4; 9 nucleotides match TRBD1. The CDR3 is made up of 15 amino acids. Germline V gives CDR1 MDHEN, CDR2 SYDVKM. V shed 5 bases, J shed 4 bases, and the junction held 5 bases outside the gene matches. The CDR3 DNA reads as TGTGCCAGCAGTCCAACAGGGGGCAGTAATGAAAAACTGTTTTTT. It codes for CASSPTGGSNEKLFF.

This clone occurred a few times. The chain carries TRBV12-3 or TRBV12-4 and TRBJ1-6; unclear D gene. V gave up 10 bases and J gave up 2 bases, with 9 bases separating them. The CDR3 covers 13 residues. The CDR3 DNA sequence: TGTGCCATCAGACTAGCCTATAATTCACCCCTCCACTTT. It translates to CAIRLAYNSPLHF.

In its sample, this clone was seen once. The chain links TRBV7-2 to TRBJ1-5; 8 bases map to TRBD1. Losses at the gene ends were 5 bases for V and 9 bases for J; bases not matched to a gene: 9. CDR3 size: 14 residues. In germline, CDR1 is SGHTA, CDR2 FQGNSA. The chain's CDR3 is CASSPGQGNTPQHF. The DNA for the CDR3 is TGTGCCAGCAGCCCCGGACAGGGTAATACGCCCCAGCATTTT.

The chain employs TRBV5-1 and TRBJ2-3; TRBD2 matches 12 bases. Trimming removed 8 bases from V and 5 bases from J; junction bases left unmatched: 12. This CDR3 has 16 amino acids. Germline assignment: CDR1 SGHRS and CDR2 YFSETQ. The CDR3 nucleotides read TGCGCCAGTAGCGAAGGGACTAGCGGGTTTGGAGATACGCAGTATTTT. It encodes CASSEGTSGFGDTQYF. The full variable domain, in which reference TRBV5-1 and TRBJ2-3 provide the parts outside the CDR3, is KAGVTQTPRYLIKTRGQQVTLSCSPISGHRSVSWYQQTPGQGLQFLFEYFSETQRNKGNFPGRFSGRQFSNSRSEMNVSTLELGDSALYLCASSEGTSGFGDTQYFGPGTRLTVL.